Below are 25 T cell receptor beta chains sequenced from a single sample in a study of cytomegalovirus exposure and HLA in healthy donors. The PCR ran on 60 Vbeta and 13 Jbeta primers. Profiled with immunoSEQ multiplex PCR; TCRdb holds only in-frame clones, not every one. This sample has fewer than 200,000 clones, with 75% to 85% found just once. Sequenced sample: PBMCs. These receptors originate from a woman younger than 30 in good health and CMV-seropositive.

V is TRBV2 and J is TRBJ2-2; 8 bases line up with TRBD1. Trimming cost V 3 bases and J 4 bases; bases outside gene matches: 10. The CDR3 covers 17 residues. CDR1 and CDR2 from the germline V gene are SNHLY and FYNNEI. The CDR3: CASSEIQGEGATGELFF. CDR3 bases: TGTGCCAGCAGTGAGATACAGGGGGAAGGGGCCACCGGGGAGCTGTTTTTT.

The V call is TRBV11-2, the J call TRBJ1-1, with 8 positions matching TRBD1. CDR1 is SGHAT and CDR2 is FQNNGV in the germline V gene. The CDR3 loop spans 14 amino acids. The V and J ends lost 1 base and 6 bases, in that order; junction bases with no gene match: 4. The CDR3 sequence: CASSLGRGQAEAFF. CDR3 DNA sequence: TGTGCCAGCAGCTTAGGCAGGGGGCAGGCTGAAGCTTTCTTT.

The V gene is TRBV28, the J gene TRBJ1-4; the D gene is possibly TRBD1 (5 bases). Trimming cost V 4 bases and J 8 bases, with 17 bases left between them. Germline V CDR1 and CDR2: MDHEN, SYDVKM. This CDR3 region has 15 residues. The CDR3 DNA sequence: TGTGCCAGCAGTTCCCCCCGGGGGGACCAAGAAAAACTGTTTTTT. Its protein product is CASSSPRGDQEKLFF.

This clone was recorded a few times. This sequence joins TRBV7-9 and TRBJ2-1; D gene uncertain. Germline values: CDR1 SEHNR, CDR2 FQNEAQ (reference sequence). The CDR3 covers 13 residues. Between the trimmed V and J ends, which lost 0 bases and 6 bases, there was a span of 6 bases. CDR3 residues: CASSLAAPNEQFF. The CDR3 coding sequence is TGTGCCAGCAGCTTAGCAGCGCCCAATGAGCAGTTCTTC.

This clone was observed a single time. The chain employs TRBV7-6 and TRBJ2-3; D not certain. The CDR3 spans 12 residues. The V end was cut by 5 bases, the J end by 2 bases, with 5 bases between. Germline V lookup: CDR1 SGHVS, CDR2 FNYEAQ. CDR3 sequence: CASSPNTDTQYF. CDR3 bases: TGTGCCAGCAGCCCAAACACAGATACGCAGTATTTT.

The chain combines TRBV27 with TRBJ2-2; 8 positions match TRBD1. The CDR3 has 15 amino acids. Germline V lookup: CDR1 MNHEY, CDR2 SMNVEV (reference sequence). The junction had 9 bases not matched to a gene; V was cut back by 4 bases and J by 8 bases. The CDR3: CASSSQTGAIGELFF. The DNA for the CDR3 is TGTGCCAGCAGTTCTCAGACAGGGGCGATAGGGGAGCTGTTTTTT.

The chain links TRBV10-3 to TRBJ2-7; perhaps TRBD2 as D (6 bases). This CDR3 has 15 residues. Germline CDR1 reads ENHRY; CDR2 reads SYGVKD. The V and J ends lost 6 bases and 0 bases respectively, with 15 bases between them. CDR3 amino acids: CAISTARGISYEQYF. The CDR3 DNA follows: TGTGCCATCAGCACAGCCCGGGGGATCTCCTACGAGCAGTACTTC.

This clone was counted once. For the CDR3, the DNA is TGTGCCAGCTCACCCCGCGGACTAGTTGGTTACAATGAGCAGTTCTTC. Its translation: CASSPRGLVGYNEQFF. This rearrangement joins TRBV18 to TRBJ2-1, with 7 bases aligning to TRBD2. Germline-derived CDR1 and CDR2 are KGHSH and LQKENI. V was pared by 3 bases and J by 4 bases, with 9 bases of the junction left unmatched. The CDR3 has 16 amino acids.

This clone was detected only once. The chain couples TRBV29-1 to TRBJ2-3; 8 bases agree with TRBD1. CDR3 length: 15 amino acids. The V and J ends lost 8 bases and 5 bases, in that order; junction bases with no gene match: 15. In germline, CDR1 is SQVTM, CDR2 ANQGSEA. The CDR3 bases are TGCAGCTTTGCGCCCGGACAGGGAAGGAGAGATACGCAGTATTTT. This gives the protein CSFAPGQGRRDTQYF.

The chain uses TRBV30 and TRBJ2-1, with 9 bases matching TRBD2. With V trimmed by 4 bases and J by 6 bases, 4 bases remained unmatched. Germline V CDR1 and CDR2: GTSNPN, SVGIG (reference sequence). CDR3 length: 13 residues. DNA for the CDR3: TGTGCCTGGACGGGACTAGCAATCAATGAGCAGTTCTTC. Its translation: CAWTGLAINEQFF.

The chain recombines TRBV15 with TRBJ1-4, with D uncertain. The CDR3 covers 15 residues. V dropped 0 bases and J dropped 4 bases, with 9 bases sitting between them. CDR1 is LNHNV and CDR2 is YYDKDF in the germline V gene (reference sequence). CDR3 in DNA: TGTGCCACCAGCAGAGATGCCGGGTATAATGAAAAACTGTTTTTT. As protein: CATSRDAGYNEKLFF.

The V call is TRBV6-6, the J call TRBJ2-2; 11 nucleotides match TRBD1. The CDR3 is 15 residues long. In germline, CDR1 is MNHNY, CDR2 SVGAGI (reference sequence). V dropped 6 bases and J dropped 7; count of bases not matched to a gene: 7. CDR3 DNA: TGTGCCAGCAGATCGGACAGGGGGCACGACGGGGAGCTGTTTTTT. This codes for CASRSDRGHDGELFF.

Only a few counts were recorded for this clone. The rearrangement links TRBV29-1 to TRBJ2-7; 11 positions match TRBD1. The CDR3 consists of 13 residues. Germline V gene data show CDR1 as SQVTM and CDR2 as ANQGSEA. V was pared by 7 bases and J by 4 bases, with 6 bases of the junction left unmatched. This chain's CDR3 is CSAEGQGGYEQYF. CDR3 in DNA: TGCAGCGCCGAGGGACAGGGGGGATACGAGCAGTACTTC.

V and J are TRBV6-6 and TRBJ2-7; D may be TRBD1 (6 bases). The CDR3 has 15 amino acids. The V gene lost 0 bases and the J gene lost 2 bases, with 11 bases spanning the gap. The germline CDR1 and CDR2 sequences are MNHNY and SVGAGI (reference sequence). The CDR3 reads CASSYSSAGAYEQYF. The CDR3 bases are TGTGCCAGCAGTTACTCGTCCGCAGGGGCCTACGAGCAGTACTTC.

V gene TRBV6-5 combines with J gene TRBJ2-7; TRBD2 matches at 11 bases. This CDR3 has 15 amino acids. Germline lookup yields CDR1 MNHEY and CDR2 SVGAGI. The junction had 4 bases not matched to a gene; V was cut back by 4 bases and J by 2 bases. The CDR3 is CASSFLSGGAYEQYF. In nucleotides, the CDR3 is TGTGCCAGCAGTTTCCTTAGCGGGGGGGCCTACGAGCAGTACTTC.

This chain connects TRBV7-9 to TRBJ2-7; 12 positions agree with TRBD2. The CDR3 is 19 amino acids. The junction had 17 bases not matched to a gene; V was cut back by 5 bases and J by 3 bases. In germline, CDR1 is SEHNR, CDR2 FQNEAQ (reference sequence). CDR3 sequence reads: CASSPLAGGPSSSHYEQYF. As DNA, the CDR3 is TGTGCCAGCAGCCCCCTAGCGGGGGGGCCAAGTAGTTCCCACTACGAGCAGTACTTC. The variable domain in full, completed from reference TRBV7-9 and TRBJ2-7, reads DTGVSQNPRHKITKRGQNVTFRCDPISEHNRLYWYRQTLGQGPEFLTYFQNEAQLEKSRLLSDRFSAERPKGSFSTLEIQRTEQGDSAMYLCASSPLAGGPSSSHYEQYFGPGTRLTVT.

This chain joins TRBV5-4 and TRBJ1-6; D remains unclear. Germline V gene sequence: CDR1 SGHNT, CDR2 YYREEE (reference sequence). V lost 3 bases, J lost 9 bases, and 10 bases lay in between. This CDR3 has 13 residues. The CDR3 spells CASSSTVSSPLHF. CDR3 in DNA: TGTGCCAGCAGCTCCACAGTGAGTTCACCCCTCCACTTT.

The chain combines TRBV5-5 with TRBJ2-7; 7 bases map to TRBD1. V was clipped by 0 bases and J by 3 bases; unmatched bases: 3. The CDR3 contains 14 residues. The germline V gene encodes CDR1 SGHKS and CDR2 YYEKEE (reference sequence). In nucleotides, the CDR3 is TGTGCCAGCAGCTTGGGGGGACAGAACTACGAGCAGTACTTC. It is translated as CASSLGGQNYEQYF.

This clone was observed a handful of times. The chain uses TRBV4-1 and TRBJ1-1; TRBD1 is a possible D gene (6 bases). Trimming cost V 1 base and J 7 bases, with 13 bases left between them. CDR1 is MGHRA, CDR2 YSYEKL, per germline. The CDR3 is made up of 14 amino acids. CDR3 sequence: CASSQGDGRGEAFF. In nucleotides, the CDR3 is TGCGCCAGCAGCCAAGGAGACGGCAGGGGTGAAGCTTTCTTT.

V is TRBV2 and J is TRBJ2-1, with TRBD1 identical over 7 bases. The germline CDR1 and CDR2 sequences are SNHLY and FYNNEI. The CDR3 loop spans 16 amino acids. Trimming removed 5 bases from V and 7 bases from J; junction bases left unmatched: 14. CDR3 DNA: TGTGCCAGCAGTAAATCACTCCGGACAGGCGGGAATGAGCAGTTCTTC. Protein: CASSKSLRTGGNEQFF.

The J gene is TRBJ1-1, the V gene TRBV11-3; unclear D gene. The CDR3 length is 13 residues. V lost 5 bases to trimming and J lost 1 base, with 8 bases between them. Germline loops: CDR1 SGHNT, CDR2 YENEEA. CDR3 nucleotide sequence: TGTGCCAGCAGCCGTGGAGGGAACACTGAAGCTTTCTTT. This encodes CASSRGGNTEAFF.

The chain is built from TRBV10-3 and TRBJ2-1; TRBD2 aligns across 14 bases. With V trimmed by 8 bases and J by 10 bases, 10 bases remained unmatched. This CDR3 is 15 amino acids long. Looked up from germline, CDR1 is ENHRY and CDR2 is SYGVKD. The CDR3 DNA follows: TGTGCCATCCGGACCGGGACTAGCGGGGGAAACGAGCAGTTCTTC. Its translation: CAIRTGTSGGNEQFF.

The rearrangement uses TRBV2 and TRBJ2-7; weak D call: TRBD2 (5 bases). V was pared by 4 bases and J by 5 bases, with 12 bases between. There are 13 residues in the CDR3. The germline CDR1 and CDR2 sequences are SNHLY and FYNNEI. The CDR3: CASSGEGWDEQYF. The CDR3 coding sequence is TGTGCCAGCAGTGGTGAGGGTTGGGACGAGCAGTACTTC.

This clone has only one observation. The gene calls are TRBV2 and TRBJ2-7, with D unclear. The V gene's germline CDR1 is SNHLY and CDR2 FYNNEI. V was trimmed by 3 bases and J by 11 bases, leaving 14 bases between them. CDR3 size: 12 residues. CDR3 amino acids: CASSEHSRKEYF. DNA of the CDR3: TGTGCCAGCAGTGAGCACTCTAGGAAGGAGTACTTC.

The genes are TRBV6-6 and TRBJ1-6, with 8 positions matching TRBD1. Germline V CDR1 and CDR2: MNHNY, SVGAGI (reference sequence). The length of the CDR3 is 15 residues. V lost 2 bases and J lost 9; bases outside the gene matches: 6. The CDR3 sequence is CASSYRTGYFSPLHF. The CDR3 DNA reads as TGTGCCAGCAGTTACCGGACAGGGTATTTTTCACCCCTCCACTTT.